One TCR beta chain is described in this entry. Antigen specificity is unknown. This CDR3 comprises 12 residues. J gave up 7 bases and V 7 bases, and 3 bases lay outside the gene matches. Germline V gene sequence: CDR1 MDHEN, CDR2 SYDVKM. This sample is part of a study of shared clonotypes between healthy human individuals. Study-wide results and limits: The sampled material consisted only of blood, and tissue repertoires are likely to differ. Clonotype sharing levels among donors were expected to vary with sequencing depth.

Every donor was a Caucasian adult from Nashville, Tennessee. Sequencing was performed with immunoSEQ multiplex PCR; in TCRdb, only in-frame clones are kept and a portion is missing. Counted here are hundreds of thousands of clones, roughly four fifths occurring once; the ten biggest clones make up around 11%. The receptor was isolated from a woman in her thirties or forties in good health. Some clones in this sample may be carry-over from other donors' samples. The sample was PBMCs. This chain uses TRBV28 with TRBJ1-4; TRBD1 matches at 7 bases. The CDR3 coding sequence is TGTGCCAGCATGACAGGGATTGAAAAACTGTTTTTT. This translates into CASMTGIEKLFF.